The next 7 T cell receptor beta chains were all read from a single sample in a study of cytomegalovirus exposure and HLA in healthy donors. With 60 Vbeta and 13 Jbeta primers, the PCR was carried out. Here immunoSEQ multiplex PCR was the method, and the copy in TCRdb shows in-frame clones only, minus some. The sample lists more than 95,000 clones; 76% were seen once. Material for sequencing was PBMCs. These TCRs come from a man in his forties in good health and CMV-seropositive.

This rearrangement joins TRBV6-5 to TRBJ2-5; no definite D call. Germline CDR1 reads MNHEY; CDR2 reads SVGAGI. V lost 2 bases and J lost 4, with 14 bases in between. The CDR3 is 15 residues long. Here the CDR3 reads CASSYVLLGRETQYF. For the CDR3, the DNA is TGTGCCAGCAGTTACGTGCTGCTAGGAAGAGAGACCCAGTACTTC.

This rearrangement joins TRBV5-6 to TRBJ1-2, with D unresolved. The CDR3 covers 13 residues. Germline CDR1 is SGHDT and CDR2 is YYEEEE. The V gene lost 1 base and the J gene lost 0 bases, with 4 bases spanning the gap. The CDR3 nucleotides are TGTGCCAGCAGCTTGATCTCTAACTATGGCTACACCTTC. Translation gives CASSLISNYGYTF.

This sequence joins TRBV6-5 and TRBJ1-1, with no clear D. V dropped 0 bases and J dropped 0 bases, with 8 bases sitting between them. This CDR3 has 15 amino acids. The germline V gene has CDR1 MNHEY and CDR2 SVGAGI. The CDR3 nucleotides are TGTGCCAGCAGTTACTCGGGAGTTTTGAACACTGAAGCTTTCTTT. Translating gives CASSYSGVLNTEAFF.

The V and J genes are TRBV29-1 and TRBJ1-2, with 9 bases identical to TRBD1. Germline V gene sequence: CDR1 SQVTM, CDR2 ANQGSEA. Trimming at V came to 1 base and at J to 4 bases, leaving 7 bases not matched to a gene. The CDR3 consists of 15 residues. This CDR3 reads CSVEVRQGGSYGYTF. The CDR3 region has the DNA TGCAGCGTTGAAGTCCGACAGGGGGGTAGCTATGGCTACACCTTC.

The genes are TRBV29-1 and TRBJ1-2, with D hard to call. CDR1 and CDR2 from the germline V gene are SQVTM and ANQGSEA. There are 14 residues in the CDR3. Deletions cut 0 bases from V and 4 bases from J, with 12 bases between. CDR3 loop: CSVEDRGEFYGYTF. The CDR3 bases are TGCAGCGTTGAAGATCGAGGAGAGTTCTATGGCTACACCTTC.

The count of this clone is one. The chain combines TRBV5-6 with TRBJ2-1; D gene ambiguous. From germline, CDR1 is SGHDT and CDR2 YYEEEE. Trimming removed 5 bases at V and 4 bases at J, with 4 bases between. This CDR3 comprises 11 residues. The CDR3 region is CASSPYNEQFF. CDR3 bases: TGTGCCAGCAGTCCTTACAATGAGCAGTTCTTC.

CDR3 in amino acids: CASRIARPNTEAFF. The CDR3 DNA reads as TGTGCCAGCAGAATTGCCAGGCCGAACACTGAAGCTTTCTTT. The rearrangement uses TRBV27 and TRBJ1-1, with D unclear. The CDR3 has 14 amino acids. Germline V gene lookup returns CDR1 MNHEY and CDR2 SMNVEV (reference sequence). The germline V and J ends were trimmed by 6 bases and 1 base, with 12 bases remaining between them.